This T cell receptor beta chain stems from a study of radiotherapy plus CTLA-4 blockade in lung cancer. Across the whole study: Disease control was achieved by over 25% of patients, and objective responses by about 17%. General study results and limits: Increased serum interferon-beta after radiation also reportedly predicted response strongly. After treatment with radiotherapy plus ipilimumab, TCR clones that came from the tumor expanded in blood.

The CDR3 is 12 residues long. Germline V CDR1 and CDR2: MDHEN, SYDVKM. V was clipped by 4 bases and J by 5 bases, with 7 bases between them. TCRdb keeps only in-frame clones here, not all; method: immunoSEQ multiplex PCR. The sample gives approximately 85,000 clones, 75% to 90% of which show up once; approximately 2% is in the top ten. About this clone: Its matching antigen is unknown.

Participants had chemo-refractory metastatic non-small-cell lung cancer and were treated with focal radiation plus ipilimumab CTLA-4 blockade. This receptor was obtained from a human donor with non-small cell lung cancer who had a partial response to radiotherapy plus ipilimumab. The sample in question was peripheral blood, obtained from a patient treated with radiotherapy plus ipilimumab. The rearrangement uses TRBV28 and TRBJ2-3, with D uncertain. Here the CDR3 DNA reads TGTGCCAGCAGTTCTAACCTAGATACGCAGTATTTT. Amino acids: CASSSNLDTQYF. The full variable domain, rest sourced from reference TRBV28 and TRBJ2-3, is DVKVTQSSRYLVKRTGEKVFLECVQDMDHENMFWYRQDPGLGLRLIYFSYDVKMKEKGDIPEGYSVSREKKERFSLILESASTNQTSMYLCASSSNLDTQYFGPGTRLTVL.